This section outlines one TCR beta chain sequence together with its context. Its target is unknown. Data came from immunoSEQ multiplex PCR; TCRdb stores just in-frame clones and leaves some out. This sample has more than 60,000 clones; around 87% occur once, and the top ten carry roughly 18%. This record comes from a study of T cell responses to AZD1222 COVID-19 vaccine. Germline CDR1 is LNHDA and CDR2 is SQIVND (reference sequence). This CDR3 region has 14 residues. Trimming removed 7 bases from V and 7 bases from J; junction bases left unmatched: 12. Study-level results: A reported finding is that nearly half of spike-specific TCRs target unmutated variant regions.

The sample was peripheral blood, taken 28 days after the second AZD1222 dose. The TCR was taken from an adult who received the AZD1222 COVID-19 vaccine. The chain employs TRBV19 and TRBJ1-2, with 7 bases fitting TRBD1. This CDR3 is CASKAAGGMSGYTF. The CDR3, as DNA: TGTGCCAGTAAGGCGGCAGGGGGAATGAGTGGCTACACCTTC.